The sequence of this T cell receptor (beta chain) was determined in a study of blood T cells in healthy people across ages. Study-wide results and caveats: With donor CMV status unknown, expanded clonotype changes were possibly confounded. Per million T cells, the diversity of TCR beta decreased roughly linearly as age advanced. PBMCs that were unsorted prevented a conclusive naive versus antigen-experienced comparison.

A second PCR, run for about 6 to 11 cycles, used a sample-barcoded 5' primer plus a J-beta primer mix. TCRdb reprocessed the 5' RACE reads with MiXCR, giving one entry per CDR3 protein. Here the sample spans hundreds of thousands of distinct CDR3 sequences, about 48% being singletons. On this clonotype: Its cognate antigen is unknown.

The clonotype was recovered from a man aged 25-45 years in good health. The sequencing input was blood.

CDR3 protein: CASSPAFLAYEQYF. DNA for the CDR3: TGTGCCAGCAGCCCCGCTTTTTTGGCCTACGAGCAGTACTTC. This chain links TRBV7-2 with TRBJ2-7; D gene ambiguous. Deletions cut 5 bases from V and 2 bases from J, with 13 bases between. This CDR3 is 14 amino acids long. Germline V gene lookup returns CDR1 SGHTA and CDR2 FQGNSA.